The present entry profiles one TCR beta chain with its context. The target antigen is unknown. Produced via immunoSEQ multiplex PCR; TCRdb's table is partial and in-frame only. The sample includes 2 million to 2.5 million clones, around 93% of them seen just once. Germline V gives CDR1 SGHTA, CDR2 FQGNSA. There are 16 residues in the CDR3. J gave up 0 bases and V 4 bases, and 6 bases lay outside the gene matches. These data are taken from a study of shared clonotypes between healthy human individuals. Study results and limitations: Of the naive CD4 clonotypes, roughly 5.5% were shared across a handful of donors.

The clonotype comes from a man between 18 and 35 years old in good health. Some clones in this sample may be carry-over from other donors' samples. The sample comprised naive CD4+ T cells from PBMCs. Described subset: CD45RA+ positively selected. The V and J genes are TRBV7-2 and TRBJ2-3, with TRBD2 matching 8 bases. The CDR3 region has the DNA TGTGCCAGCAGCTCTGTTCCGGGAGGGAGCACAGATACGCAGTATTTT. It is translated as CASSSVPGGSTDTQYF.